This TCR beta chain was profiled in a study of cytomegalovirus exposure and HLA in healthy donors. Use of 60 Vbeta and 13 Jbeta primers characterized the PCR. Here immunoSEQ multiplex PCR was the method, and the copy in TCRdb shows in-frame clones only, minus some. The profile covers 100,000 to 150,000 clones, with approximately 80% appearing a single time and 2% to 3% taken by the ten largest. Concerning this clone itself: Its antigen is as yet unknown.

Points from the study as a whole: Association with HLA alleles at 0.05 false discovery rate was found for some 18,000 TCR beta sequences in a later analysis. In a later analysis, a missense DCLRE1C variant was linked to TCR beta V- and J-gene trimming.

With 1 base removed from V and 9 bases from J, the gap between germline ends came to 19 bases. The CDR3 is 15 residues long. Looked up from germline, CDR1 is SGDLS and CDR2 is YYNGEE. The sequenced sample consisted of PBMCs. This sequence originates from a man aged 50 to 59 in good health and CMV-seronegative. The gene calls are TRBV9 and TRBJ2-5; D is perhaps TRBD2 (5 bases). DNA for the CDR3: TGTGCCAGCAGCGTAAGTTGGAGGTACCCGCGGGCCCAGTACTTC. This codes for CASSVSWRYPRAQYF.